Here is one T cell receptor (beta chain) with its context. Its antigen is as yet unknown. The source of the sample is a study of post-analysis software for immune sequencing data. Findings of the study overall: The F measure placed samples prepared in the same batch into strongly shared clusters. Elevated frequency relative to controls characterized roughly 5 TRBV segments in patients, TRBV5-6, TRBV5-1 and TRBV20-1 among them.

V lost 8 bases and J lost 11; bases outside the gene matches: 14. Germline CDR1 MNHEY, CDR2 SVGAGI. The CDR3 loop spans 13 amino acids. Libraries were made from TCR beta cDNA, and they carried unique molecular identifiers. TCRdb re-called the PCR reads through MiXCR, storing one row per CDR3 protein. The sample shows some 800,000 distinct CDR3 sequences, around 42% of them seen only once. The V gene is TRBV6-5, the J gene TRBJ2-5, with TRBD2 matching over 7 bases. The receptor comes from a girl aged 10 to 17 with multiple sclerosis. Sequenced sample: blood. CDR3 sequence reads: CASGVAGPREQYF. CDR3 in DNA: TGTGCCAGCGGAGTAGCGGGCCCCAGAGAGCAGTACTTC.